This is a list of T cell receptor beta chains from one sample in a study of cytomegalovirus exposure and HLA in healthy donors. Clones were read by immunoSEQ multiplex PCR, and TCRdb kept only the in-frame ones, dropping some. The data show more than 85,000 clones, around 96% seen once. Sequenced: PBMCs. The receptors come from a woman aged 18-30 years in good health and CMV-seronegative. Each CDR3 is given without its conserved first and last residue.

TRBJ2-3,TRBV13,14,ASSLGGRGHADTQY
TRBJ1-2,TRBV9,12,ASSVGGANYGYT
TRBJ1-2,TRBV4-1,13,ASSQGTATFYGYT
TRBJ1-4,TRBV5-1,13,ASRNPTDWSEKLF
TRBJ1-2,TRBV27,11,ASSLYPGRGYT
TRBJ2-7,TRBV4-1,15,ASSQAPLTGLKSEQY
TRBJ2-5,TRBV9,14,ASSVGSGGLGETQY
TRBJ1-2,TRBV5-1,13,ASSRLREANYGYT
TRBJ1-1,TRBV11-2,12,ASSLSRFNTEAF
TRBJ2-5,TRBV5-8,13,ASSLQSAGEETQY
TRBJ2-1,TRBV7-9,9,ASSPGEEQF
TRBJ2-2,TRBV30,13,ASHTSGVGTGELF
TRBJ1-2,TRBV9,16,ASSVEPQAYRQGAGYT
TRBJ1-4,TRBV5-5,13,ASSLSQGGGEKLF
TRBJ2-7,TRBV7-9,13,ASSALPGNSYEQY
TRBJ1-6,TRBV10-2,14,ASSAPGQREGSPLH
TRBJ2-7,TRBV6-5,10,ASGTASYEQY
TRBJ2-1,TRBV29-1,12,SVGGKAAINEQF
TRBJ1-4,TRBV19,13,ASSPRTGPNEKLF
TRBJ2-3,TRBV6-5,14,ASSYTLAGGPNTQY
TRBJ2-2,TRBV9,15,ASSARLAGMNTGELF
TRBJ2-3,TRBV5-6,15,ASSLRSGGGSTDTQY
TRBJ2-7,TRBV6-5,11,ASSYADRAGQY